This T cell receptor beta chain was captured in a study of blood T cell repertoires in COVID-19. About the study: The origin of the acute and convalescent COVID-19 samples was the United States, Italy and Spain. In each case, the material was cDNA or gDNA derived from T cells, B-cell-depleted T cells, or PBMCs.

Only in-frame clones appear in the TCRdb table, and some are missing; sequencing was by immunoSEQ multiplex PCR. Counted here are 60,000 to 85,000 clones, more than 75% occurring once; the ten biggest clones make up 25% to 30%. The CDR3 is 16 amino acids. Germline V gene sequence: CDR1 SGHVS, CDR2 FQNEAQ. The ends were cut back, 0 bases at V and 4 bases at J, with 12 bases in the middle. The specimen sequenced was peripheral blood. The J gene is TRBJ2-2, the V gene TRBV7-8; perhaps TRBD2 as D (7 bases). This clonotype was obtained from a woman older than 75 with active or convalescent COVID-19. CDR3 coding DNA: TGTGCCAGCAGCTTAGCAGGGGGGGGGTCCACCGGGGAGCTGTTTTTT. Protein sequence: CASSLAGGGSTGELFF.